A selection of T cell receptor beta chains follows, all from one sample in a study of T cell responses to AZD1222 COVID-19 vaccine. Generated by immunoSEQ multiplex PCR, the TCRdb table keeps only in-frame clones and is missing some. Of 80,000 to 90,000 clones listed, roughly 89% are singletons. Sequences were derived from peripheral blood, sampled on day 0 of AZD1222 vaccination. Receptor source: an adult in good health. CDR3s include the opening cysteine and the closing phenylalanine or tryptophan. Fields, in order: D gene, V gene, clone size, J gene, CDR3 protein, CDR3 DNA. The D gene is left open where the match is weak. Clone size is given for some rows only: seen once, a few or many times, or a class if the clone is expanded.

D gene: TRBD1
V gene: TRBV7-2
clone size: .
J gene: TRBJ2-1
CDR3 protein: CASRRQGRLNEQFF
CDR3 DNA: TGTGCCAGCAGGCGACAGGGGAGGCTCAATGAGCAGTTCTTC

D gene: .
V gene: TRBV5-1
clone size: .
J gene: TRBJ1-1
CDR3 protein: CASSLLVEAFF
CDR3 DNA: TGCGCCAGCAGCTTGCTAGTCGAAGCTTTCTTT

D gene: TRBD1
V gene: TRBV5-6
clone size: .
J gene: TRBJ2-5
CDR3 protein: CASRDRGTGETQYF
CDR3 DNA: TGTGCCAGCAGGGACAGGGGGACAGGAGAGACCCAGTACTTC

D gene: .
V gene: TRBV5-1
clone size: .
J gene: TRBJ2-1
CDR3 protein: CASSVGGEQFF
CDR3 DNA: TGCGCCAGCAGCGTAGGGGGGGAGCAGTTCTTC

D gene: .
V gene: TRBV10-3
clone size: .
J gene: TRBJ2-7
CDR3 protein: CAISDKGYSYEQYF
CDR3 DNA: TGTGCCATCAGTGACAAGGGTTACTCCTACGAGCAGTACTTC

D gene: TRBD1
V gene: TRBV6-5
clone size: .
J gene: TRBJ2-1
CDR3 protein: CASSYDGQGPYNEQFF
CDR3 DNA: TGTGCCAGCAGTTACGATGGACAGGGGCCCTACAATGAGCAGTTCTTC

D gene: TRBD2
V gene: TRBV9
clone size: .
J gene: TRBJ2-2
CDR3 protein: CASSVAGGGDTGELFF
CDR3 DNA: TGTGCCAGCAGCGTAGCTGGGGGAGGGGACACCGGGGAGCTGTTTTTT

D gene: .
V gene: TRBV9
clone size: .
J gene: TRBJ2-7
CDR3 protein: CASSVNYRSYEQYF
CDR3 DNA: TGTGCCAGCAGCGTAAATTACCGATCCTACGAGCAGTACTTC

D gene: TRBD2
V gene: TRBV10-2
clone size: .
J gene: TRBJ2-2
CDR3 protein: CASSESLGGLAGVNTGELFF
CDR3 DNA: TGCGCCAGCAGTGAGTCCTTAGGGGGACTAGCGGGGGTGAACACCGGGGAGCTGTTTTTT

D gene: .
V gene: TRBV27
clone size: .
J gene: TRBJ2-3
CDR3 protein: CASSLSRADTQYF
CDR3 DNA: TGTGCCAGCAGTTTATCTCGTGCAGATACGCAGTATTTT

D gene: TRBD2
V gene: TRBV6-6
clone size: .
J gene: TRBJ2-7
CDR3 protein: CASTQGAGGFEQYF
CDR3 DNA: TGTGCCAGCACTCAAGGGGCGGGAGGGTTCGAGCAGTACTTC

D gene: TRBD2
V gene: TRBV6-5
clone size: .
J gene: TRBJ2-7
CDR3 protein: CASSTQGTSGASGYF
CDR3 DNA: TGTGCCAGCAGTACCCAAGGGACTAGCGGGGCCTCGGGGTACTTC

D gene: .
V gene: TRBV11-2
clone size: once
J gene: TRBJ2-7
CDR3 protein: CASSLGGRVSYEQYF
CDR3 DNA: TGTGCCAGCAGCTTAGGGGGGCGGGTCTCCTACGAGCAGTACTTC

D gene: TRBD1
V gene: TRBV9
clone size: .
J gene: TRBJ1-2
CDR3 protein: CASSREGGGYTF
CDR3 DNA: TGTGCCAGCAGCCGAGAAGGGGGCGGCTACACCTTC

D gene: .
V gene: TRBV5-1
clone size: .
J gene: TRBJ2-3
CDR3 protein: CASSFLGNTDTQYF
CDR3 DNA: TGCGCCAGCAGCTTTTTGGGGAACACAGATACGCAGTATTTT

D gene: .
V gene: TRBV6-4
clone size: once
J gene: TRBJ2-4
CDR3 protein: CARRRRFGNIQYF
CDR3 DNA: TGTGCTCGTAGACGGCGTTTCGGAAACATTCAGTACTTC

D gene: .
V gene: TRBV28
clone size: .
J gene: TRBJ1-6
CDR3 protein: CASSPSTGDNSPLHF
CDR3 DNA: TGTGCCAGCAGTCCCAGCACCGGGGACAATTCACCCCTCCACTTT

D gene: TRBD2
V gene: TRBV3-1/TRBV3-2
clone size: .
J gene: TRBJ2-1
CDR3 protein: CASSQVIRRGTYNEQFF
CDR3 DNA: TGTGCCAGCAGCCAAGTTATTCGGCGGGGGACCTACAATGAGCAGTTCTTC